The clone carrying this T cell receptor beta chain was detected only a few times. Its target is unknown. The source of the sample is a study of T cell responses to AZD1222 COVID-19 vaccine. Points from the study as a whole: Mostly white British, mostly female donors; authors suggested clonal diversity may be underestimated. Spike-wide vaccine-associated CD4 TCRs dominated at 160-218 and 743-854.

Sequencing was performed with immunoSEQ multiplex PCR; in TCRdb, only in-frame clones are kept and a portion is missing. The sample lists about 120,000 clones; over 85% were seen once. Second-dose schedules of about 4 or about 12 weeks were combined. This CDR3 is built from 19 residues. CDR1 SEHNR and CDR2 FQNEAQ come from the germline V gene (reference sequence). Trimming stripped 4 bases from V and 2 bases from J, with 27 bases between. This sample comprised peripheral blood, obtained 28 days after the second AZD1222 dose. V gene TRBV7-9 combines with J gene TRBJ2-7, with D possibly being TRBD2 (5 bases). This clonotype was obtained from an adult who received the AZD1222 COVID-19 vaccine. DNA for the CDR3: TGTGCCAGCAGCTGGCCCTCTCCCCTAGGAAGCGGATTGACCTACGAGCAGTACTTC. Translating gives CASSWPSPLGSGLTYEQYF.